This is a list of T cell receptor beta chains from one sample in a study of T-cell reconstitution after alpha-beta-depleted transplantation in children. TCRdb passed the PCR reads through MiXCR, listing each CDR3 protein once. The sample holds more than 450,000 distinct CDR3 sequences, approximately 20% seen once. The sample here was PBMCs from the stem cell graft donor, taken from the stem cell graft. The receptors stem from a human donor who donated a stem cell graft to a child with acute lymphoblastic leukemia. Each CDR3 is given with its conserved first and last residue. Each record gives: J gene, D gene, V gene, clone size, CDR3 DNA, CDR3 protein. A D gene is named only where the DNA matches it firmly. For some rows the clone size is stated as once, few or many, or as a class when expanded; others skip it.

TRBJ1-2 | . | TRBV10-3 | few | TGTGCCATCAGACGCCTGAATGGCTACACCTTC | CAIRRLNGYTF
TRBJ2-1 | . | TRBV6-5 | . | TGTGCCAGCAGTTACCTTCTAGGGCACAATGAGCAGTTCTTC | CASSYLLGHNEQFF
TRBJ1-4 | TRBD1 | TRBV7-8 | . | TGTGCCAGCAGGTCGACAGGGGCCGCAACTAATGAAAAACTGTTTTTT | CASRSTGAATNEKLFF
TRBJ2-1 | TRBD2 | TRBV5-1 | . | TGCGCCAGCACCTTAGGGAAGGGACTAGCGGGAGGAACCACCGATGAGCAGTTCTTC | CASTLGKGLAGGTTDEQFF
TRBJ2-2 | . | TRBV15 | few | TGTGCCACCAGCAGTGTAGCGGGGGAGCTGTTTTTT | CATSSVAGELFF
TRBJ1-1 | TRBD1 | TRBV18 | . | TGTGCCAGCTCACTAGAGACAGGGCCCACTGAAGCTTTCTTT | CASSLETGPTEAFF
TRBJ1-4 | TRBD1 | TRBV15 | . | TGTGCCACCAGCGGACAGGGCAACCCCTCCGGTAATGAAAAACTGTTTTTT | CATSGQGNPSGNEKLFF
TRBJ2-1 | . | TRBV4-2 | . | TGTGCCAGCAGCCAAGATTTGGACAGATCCTACAATGAGCAGTTCTTC | CASSQDLDRSYNEQFF
TRBJ2-2 | . | TRBV29-1 | few | TGCAGCGTTGCGCTCGGAACCGGGGAGCTGTTTTTT | CSVALGTGELFF
TRBJ2-4 | TRBD1 | TRBV2 | few | TGTGCCAGCATACGACAGGGGTTAGCCAAAAACATTCAGTACTTC | CASIRQGLAKNIQYF
TRBJ2-5 | . | TRBV29-1 | few | TGCAGCGTTGTTAGCCAGAACCAAGAGACCCAGTACTTC | CSVVSQNQETQYF
TRBJ2-7 | . | TRBV4-2 | . | TGTGCCAGCAGCCACCTCCGGGATGCCTACGAGCAGTACTTC | CASSHLRDAYEQYF
TRBJ2-5 | . | TRBV3-1 | once | TGTGCCAGCTCCCTTGAACCCGAAGAGACCCAGTACTTC | CASSLEPEETQYF
TRBJ1-2 | . | TRBV27 | few | TGTGCCAGCAGACCAGGGATGGATGGCTACACCTTC | CASRPGMDGYTF
TRBJ1-2 | . | TRBV29-1 | . | TGCAGCGTTTCTAGGGCGCCGAGTGGCTACACCTTC | CSVSRAPSGYTF
TRBJ2-7 | . | TRBV11-2 | few | TGTGCCAGCAGCCTAGGGGCCCCGGCCTTCGAGCAGTACTTC | CASSLGAPAFEQYF
TRBJ2-3 | . | TRBV5-1 | few | TGCGCCAGCAGCTTGGAGGCTGGCACCACAGATACGCAGTATTTT | CASSLEAGTTDTQYF
TRBJ1-1 | . | TRBV20-1 | . | TGCAGTGCTTCAGAAGGGACTGGTCGCTCTTGGACTGAAGCTTTCTTT | CSASEGTGRSWTEAFF
TRBJ1-6 | . | TRBV6-1 | few | TGTGCCAGCACCCTCACGGGGGCAGACAATTCACCCCTCCACTTT | CASTLTGADNSPLHF
TRBJ2-1 | TRBD1 | TRBV13 | . | TGTGCCAGCAGCCTTTTGGGACAGGGGGGGATTTCCTACAATGAGCAGTTCTTC | CASSLLGQGGISYNEQFF